The clone carrying this T cell receptor beta chain has only one observation. Antigen: not known. The CDR3 consists of 15 residues. Deletions cut 4 bases from V and 2 bases from J, with 12 bases between. The germline gives CDR1 KGHSH, CDR2 LQKENI. This specimen comes from a study of cytomegalovirus exposure and HLA in healthy donors. Study findings and constraints: Follow-up analysis later connected one missense variant in DCLRE1C with trimming of TCR beta V- and J-genes.

The PCR contained 60 Vbeta and 13 Jbeta primers. TCRdb's copy holds only in-frame clones and misses some; the assay was immunoSEQ multiplex PCR. This table holds around 150,000 clones, about 79% found once. The sequence was obtained from a male donor in good health and CMV-seronegative. Sequencing was carried out using PBMCs. The V and J genes are TRBV18 and TRBJ2-1; the D gene is possibly TRBD1 (5 bases). This CDR3 is CASSHLEGAYNEQFF. Here the CDR3 DNA reads TGTGCCAGCTCACATTTAGAAGGGGCCTACAATGAGCAGTTCTTC.